The sequence of this TCR beta chain was determined in a study of Ad26.COV2.S vaccination and SARS-CoV-2 variants. Study information: Intramuscularly, Ad26.COV2.S was given either once or twice, 56 days apart. Study observations and caveats: Spike-specific TCR breadth ran higher among vaccine recipients than placebo recipients. Participants given vaccine showed non-spike TCR breadth similar to that of placebo recipients.

Treatment in this sample: 15 to 20 received Ad26.COV2.S at low or high dose, single or two shots; 5 received placebo; per-sample allocation not given. Sampling occurred on day 63 after the first vaccine or placebo injection. Vaccination employed an Ad26 vector expressing the Wuhan-strain SARS-CoV-2 spike. About this clone: As yet, its antigen is unknown.

V was shortened by 0 bases and J by 5 bases, with 5 bases between the two germline ends. From germline, CDR1 is SGDLS and CDR2 YYNGEE. This CDR3 spans 12 amino acids. TCRdb keeps only in-frame clones here, not all; method: immunoSEQ multiplex PCR. The sample has fewer than 500,000 clones, 85% to 90% seen once. This clonotype originated in a person aged 18-60 years who received the Ad26.COV2.S COVID-19 vaccine or a placebo. This specimen consisted of peripheral blood, obtained in a trial of Ad26.COV2.S vaccine versus placebo. The chain uses TRBV9 and TRBJ1-1; unclear D gene. For the CDR3, the DNA is TGTGCCAGCAGCGTAGGAGAGACTGAAGCTTTCTTT. Amino acids: CASSVGETEAFF. The full variable domain, its missing parts supplied by reference TRBV9 and TRBJ1-1, is DSGVTQTPKHLITATGQRVTLRCSPRSGDLSVYWYQQSLDQGLQFLIQYYNGEERAKGNILERFSAQQFPDLHSELNLSSLELGDSALYFCASSVGETEAFFGQGTRLTVV.